Each of the 15 T cell receptor beta chains below was sequenced from the same sample in a study of CXCR3-negative and CXCR3-positive naive CD8 T cells. UMI-tagged TRB cDNA libraries were built via 5' RACE. TCRdb reprocessed the 5' RACE reads, keeping one entry per CDR3 protein, no DNA. This sample's clone table lists 45,000 to 60,000 distinct CDR3 sequences. The sample was memory CD8+ T cells from blood. The receptors come from a human donor in good health. Some clones in this sample may be carry-over from other donors' samples.

The chain is built from TRBV7-9 and TRBJ2-7; the TCRdb D gene call, TRBD1, has no DNA to confirm it. This CDR3 has 12 amino acids. The V gene's germline CDR1 is SEHNR and CDR2 FQNEAQ (reference sequence). The CDR3 sequence: CASSQQGNEQYF. Full variable domain (missing parts from reference TRBV7-9 and TRBJ2-7): DTGVSQNPRHKITKRGQNVTFRCDPISEHNRLYWYRQTLGQGPEFLTYFQNEAQLEKSRLLSDRFSAERPKGSFSTLEIQRTEQGDSAMYLCASSQQGNEQYFGPGTRLTVT.

V gene TRBV25-1 combines with J gene TRBJ2-1; TCRdb outputs TRBD2, but without DNA this stays unchecked. Looked up from germline, CDR1 is MGHDK and CDR2 is SYGVNS. This CDR3 spans 15 amino acids. The CDR3 region is CASSRAGGETNEQFF. Full variable domain (missing parts from reference TRBV25-1 and TRBJ2-1): EADIYQTPRYLVIGTGKKITLECSQTMGHDKMYWYQQDPGMELHLIHYSYGVNSTEKGDLSSESTVSRIRTEHFPLTLESARPSHTSQYLCASSRAGGETNEQFFGPGTRLTVL.

V and J are TRBV6-5 and TRBJ1-2. This CDR3 contains 14 residues. CDR1 is MNHEY and CDR2 is SVGAGI in the germline V gene. CDR3 loop: CAAKAGIAYYGYTF.

This sequence joins TRBV7-9 and TRBJ2-3; TCRdb proposes TRBD1, but this gene call is untestable without DNA. The CDR3 runs to 14 residues. The germline gives CDR1 SEHNR, CDR2 FQNEAQ (reference sequence). CDR3 sequence reads: CASSSGRGSDTQYF.

The chain employs TRBV15 and TRBJ2-3; TCRdb outputs TRBD1, but without DNA this stays unchecked. The CDR3 sequence is 14 residues long. The germline gives CDR1 LNHNV, CDR2 YYDKDF (reference sequence). CDR3 loop: CATSRVGGTDTQYF.

The V gene is TRBV27, the J gene TRBJ2-5. The CDR3 spans 14 residues. Germline CDR1 MNHEY, CDR2 SMNVEV (reference sequence). The CDR3 loop reads CASRDLVLPATQYF.

This chain links TRBV6-2 or TRBV6-3 with TRBJ2-3; the D call from TCRdb, TRBD2, cannot be confirmed without DNA. Germline V gene sequence: CDR1 MNHEY, CDR2 SVGEGT. The CDR3 has 14 amino acids. The CDR3 protein is CASSLSGESDTQYF.

This chain joins TRBV7-9 and TRBJ1-4; without DNA, the TCRdb call of TRBD1 cannot be checked. Per the germline V gene, CDR1 is SEHNR and CDR2 is FQNEAQ (reference sequence). The CDR3 sequence is 15 residues long. CDR3 region: CASSPPGRGDEKLFF.

The chain links TRBV4-3 to TRBJ2-3. In germline, CDR1 is LGHNA, CDR2 YSLEER. The CDR3 is 16 amino acids. The CDR3 here is CASSQDQGASTDTQYF.

The chain recombines TRBV7-9 with TRBJ1-3; TCRdb lists TRBD1, though no DNA is available to test this call. Germline-derived CDR1 and CDR2 are SEHNR and FQNEAQ (reference sequence). CDR3 size: 14 residues. CDR3 protein: CASRGASSGNTIYF.

The chain joins TRBV7-6 to TRBJ2-7. CDR1 is SGHVS and CDR2 is FNYEAQ in the germline V gene. This CDR3 spans 13 amino acids. The CDR3 spells CASSSNSGYEQYF.

This chain links TRBV4-3 with TRBJ2-3; TCRdb calls TRBD1, which cannot be checked without DNA. CDR3 size: 15 residues. The germline gives CDR1 LGHNA, CDR2 YSLEER. This CDR3 reads CASSQDRGPTDTQYF.

The CDR3 region is CASSLDLSSEAFF. This chain connects TRBV7-9 to TRBJ1-1. This CDR3 spans 13 amino acids. The germline CDR1 and CDR2 sequences are SEHNR and FQNEAQ (reference sequence).

This chain links TRBV7-3 with TRBJ2-3; TCRdb proposes TRBD2, but this gene call is untestable without DNA. The CDR3 length is 17 residues. The germline V gene encodes CDR1 SGHTA and CDR2 FQGTGA. The CDR3 here is CASSSPGLAGGSDTQYF.

The V and J genes are TRBV12-3 or TRBV12-4 and TRBJ2-7; the TCRdb call, TRBD2, lacks DNA for checking. This CDR3 is built from 14 residues. This CDR3 reads CASSLIGGAHEQYF.